The T cell receptor beta chain under discussion was sequenced for a study of blood T cell repertoires in COVID-19. Looking at the study overall: The cDNA or gDNA used as material had been derived from T cells, B-cell-depleted T cells, or PBMCs.

Germline CDR1 reads SGHVS; CDR2 reads FQNEAQ. Losses at the gene ends were 1 base for V and 8 bases for J; bases not matched to a gene: 5. The CDR3 runs 15 residues. Sequenced by immunoSEQ multiplex PCR; TCRdb stores in-frame clones only, minus some. Here the sample spans around 130,000 clones, about 80% being singletons. Sequencing used peripheral blood. This receptor was obtained from a woman aged 55 to 70 with acute or convalescent COVID-19. The chain uses TRBV7-8 and TRBJ2-3; 11 nucleotides match TRBD2. The CDR3 coding sequence is TGTGCCAGCAGCTTAGGGTCTAGCGGGGGGTTTACGCAGTATTTT. Translating gives CASSLGSSGGFTQYF.